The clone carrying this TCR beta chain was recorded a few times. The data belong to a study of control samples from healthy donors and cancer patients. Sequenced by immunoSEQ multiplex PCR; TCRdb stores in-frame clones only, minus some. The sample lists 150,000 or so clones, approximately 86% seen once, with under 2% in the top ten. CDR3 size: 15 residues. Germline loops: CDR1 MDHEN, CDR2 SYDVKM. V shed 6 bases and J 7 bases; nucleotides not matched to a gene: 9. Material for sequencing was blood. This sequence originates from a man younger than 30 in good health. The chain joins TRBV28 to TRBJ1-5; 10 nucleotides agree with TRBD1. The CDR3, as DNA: TGTGCCAGCAGCCTTAGGGACAGGGGCGGACAGCCCCAGCATTTT. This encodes CASSLRDRGGQPQHF.